Each of the 30 T cell receptor beta chains below was sequenced from the same sample in a study of T cell repertoires in cytomegalovirus infection. One entry per CDR3 protein results from TCRdb running MiXCR on the reads. The repertoire holds around 900,000 distinct CDR3 sequences, 30% to 40% seen once, with 13% in the top ten. Their antigen targets remain unknown. Sequenced material: cultured CD8+ T cells from PBMCs, taken from culture after CMV antigen stimulation. The receptor set was obtained from a human donor in good health (CMV status not recorded). Some clones in this sample may be carry-over from other donors' samples.

This chain links TRBV4-2 with TRBJ1-2, with TRBD1 matching over 8 bases. Germline V gene data show CDR1 as LGHNA and CDR2 as YNFKEQ. After removal of 5 bases from V and 4 bases from J, the junction contained 9 bases not matched to a gene. The CDR3 sequence is 15 residues long. For the CDR3, the DNA is TGTGCCAGCAGCGCCCGGGCTACAGGGGGCTATGGCTACACCTTC. As protein: CASSARATGGYGYTF.

The rearrangement uses TRBV6-1 and TRBJ2-7; 7 bases align to TRBD1. V was pared by 7 bases and J by 0 bases, with 3 bases of the junction left unmatched. The length of the CDR3 is 13 residues. CDR1 and CDR2 (germline): MNHNS, SASEGT. The chain's CDR3 is CASMDRNSYEQYF. The DNA for the CDR3 is TGTGCCAGCATGGACAGGAACTCCTACGAGCAGTACTTC.

This chain connects TRBV12-5 to TRBJ1-1, with TRBD1 matching over 7 bases. Per the germline V gene, CDR1 is LGHNT and CDR2 is FRNRAP. V was clipped by 5 bases and J by 6 bases; unmatched bases: 15. CDR3 size: 16 residues. CDR3 bases: TGTGCTAGTGGTCTGACCCTCGACAGGGTGGGACCTGAAGCTTTCTTT. This gives the protein CASGLTLDRVGPEAFF.

This chain connects TRBV12-3 or TRBV12-4 to TRBJ2-5; 7 positions match TRBD2. Germline trimming cut 4 bases from V and 1 base from J; bases unmatched to any gene: 6. The CDR3 has 15 residues. The CDR3, as DNA: TGTGCCAGCAGTTCCCCAACGGGGGGCCAAGAGACCCAGTACTTC. Protein product: CASSSPTGGQETQYF.

This sequence joins TRBV7-9 and TRBJ2-7, with 8 bases lining up with TRBD1. Per germline, CDR1 SEHNR and CDR2 FQNEAQ (reference sequence). The V gene end was trimmed by 5 bases and the J gene end by 4 bases; junction bases not matched to a gene: 10. The CDR3 totals 15 residues. The CDR3 here is CASSPYRGEPYEQYF. The DNA of the CDR3 is TGTGCCAGCAGCCCGTACAGGGGGGAGCCTTACGAGCAGTACTTC.

CDR3 region: CSAIDRGYSNQPQHF. CDR3 DNA: TGCAGTGCCATTGACAGGGGATATAGCAATCAGCCCCAGCATTTT. This chain joins TRBV20-1 and TRBJ1-5; 8 bases line up with TRBD1. This CDR3 is 15 amino acids long. Germline assignment: CDR1 DFQATT and CDR2 SNEGSKA (reference sequence). Trimming removed 6 bases from V and 0 bases from J; junction bases left unmatched: 7.

CDR3 sequence (DNA): TGTGCCAGTAGTATCCGGACTGAAATGAACACTGAAGCTTTCTTT. It specifies CASSIRTEMNTEAFF. The J gene is TRBJ1-1, the V gene TRBV19, with unresolved D. Trimming took 3 bases from V and 0 from J, leaving 11 bases between them. The CDR3 is 15 amino acids. Germline V gene lookup returns CDR1 LNHDA and CDR2 SQIVND (reference sequence).

Points on this clonotype: Since a much larger clone is just one base distant, this may be a read error. This chain joins TRBV7-9 and TRBJ2-1; no definite D call. The CDR3 has 15 amino acids. CDR1 SEHNR and CDR2 FQNEAQ come from the germline V gene (reference sequence). CDR3 DNA: TGTGTCAGCAGCCCGGCGGAGAGCTCCTACAATGAGCAGTTCTTC. Translating it yields CVSSPAESSYNEQFF.

The J gene is TRBJ2-5, the V gene TRBV7-9; no reliable D call. CDR1 is SEHNR, CDR2 FQNEAQ, per germline (reference sequence). The CDR3 runs 15 residues. V dropped 4 bases and J dropped 2 bases, with 14 bases sitting between them. DNA of the CDR3: TGTGCCAGCAGCTCGACGCCGGGCTCTCAAGAGACCCAGTACTTC. Its protein is CASSSTPGSQETQYF. The variable domain in full, completed from reference TRBV7-9 and TRBJ2-5, reads DTGVSQNPRHKITKRGQNVTFRCDPISEHNRLYWYRQTLGQGPEFLTYFQNEAQLEKSRLLSDRFSAERPKGSFSTLEIQRTEQGDSAMYLCASSSTPGSQETQYFGPGTRLLVL.

V gene TRBV27 combines with J gene TRBJ2-1; 12 positions agree with TRBD2. Trimming removed 2 bases from V and 7 bases from J; junction bases left unmatched: 12. The CDR3 has 18 amino acids. In germline, CDR1 is MNHEY, CDR2 SMNVEV (reference sequence). CDR3 sequence reads: CASSLTRLAGGPWNEQFF. DNA for the CDR3: TGTGCCAGCAGTTTAACACGGCTAGCGGGGGGGCCGTGGAATGAGCAGTTCTTC.

The rearrangement joins TRBV28 to TRBJ2-7; D remains ambiguous. From germline, CDR1 is MDHEN and CDR2 SYDVKM. CDR3 length: 13 amino acids. CDR3: CASSLSPQYEQYV. CDR3 coding DNA: TGTGCCAGCAGTTTATCCCCCCAATACGAGCAGTACGTT.

In this sample, this clonotype turned up a few times. This chain uses TRBV25-1 with TRBJ2-3; D gene ambiguous. V lost 11 bases, J lost 2 bases, and 14 bases lay in between. The CDR3 totals 13 residues. CDR1 MGHDK and CDR2 SYGVNS come from the germline V gene. The CDR3 coding sequence is TGTGCCGTACCAGGAGAGCACACAGATACGCAGTATTTT. Translating gives CAVPGEHTDTQYF.

The chain uses TRBV7-4 and TRBJ2-5; TRBD1 aligns across 9 bases. Germline CDR1 and CDR2: SGHVT and SQSDAQ. J was trimmed by 5 bases and V by 6 bases; bases with no gene match: 7. The CDR3 covers 14 residues. In DNA, the CDR3 is TGTGCCAGCAGGGTACAGGGGGCCGGGGAGACCCAGTACTTC. Amino acids: CASRVQGAGETQYF.

This clonotype appeared a few times. This chain connects TRBV27 to TRBJ1-1; D unclear. The length of the CDR3 is 14 residues. V was cut by 3 bases and J by 1 base, with 9 bases left in between. CDR1 and CDR2 (germline): MNHEY, SMNVEV (reference sequence). The CDR3 DNA follows: TGTGCCAGCAGTTTCCTCGGTGGGAACACTGAAGCTTTCTTT. Translated, it gives CASSFLGGNTEAFF.

This clonotype was recorded at least ten times. The J gene is TRBJ2-7, the V gene TRBV5-6; a possible D gene is TRBD1 (6 bases). This CDR3 has 15 residues. Germline CDR1 SGHDT, CDR2 YYEEEE. V gave up 0 bases and J gave up 3 bases, with 13 bases separating them. CDR3 in DNA: TGTGCCAGCAGCTTGGGAGGCGACAGGCTCTACGAGCAGTACTTC. Protein: CASSLGGDRLYEQYF.

This clonotype was seen a few times. The chain carries TRBV4-1 and TRBJ2-1; tentatively, D is TRBD1 or TRBD2 (6 bases each). Trimming cost V 0 bases and J 0 bases, with 9 bases left between them. From germline, CDR1 is MGHRA and CDR2 YSYEKL. This CDR3 spans 16 amino acids. The CDR3 spells CASSQESGASYNEQFF. The CDR3 DNA reads TGCGCCAGCAGCCAAGAATCGGGGGCCTCCTACAATGAGCAGTTCTTC.

V gene TRBV7-6 combines with J gene TRBJ2-1; 7 positions agree with TRBD1. The CDR3 is made up of 15 amino acids. V lost 5 bases to trimming and J lost 4 bases; unmatched junction nucleotides: 8. The germline V gene has CDR1 SGHVS and CDR2 FNYEAQ. DNA for the CDR3: TGTGCCAGCAGCGGGGGAGCAGGGGGATACAATGAGCAGTTCTTC. It specifies CASSGGAGGYNEQFF.

Only a few counts were recorded for this clonotype. The gene calls are TRBV6-5 and TRBJ1-1; a weak D match, TRBD1 (5 bases). Trimming removed 0 bases from V and 5 bases from J, with 13 bases in between. Germline V lookup: CDR1 MNHEY, CDR2 SVGAGI. This CDR3 comprises 15 residues. The CDR3 sequence is CASSYSEGSVTEAFF. CDR3 DNA sequence: TGTGCCAGCAGTTACTCGGAGGGGAGTGTTACTGAAGCTTTCTTT.

This chain connects TRBV10-3 to TRBJ2-7; 7 nucleotides agree with TRBD1. After removal of 4 bases from V and 3 bases from J, the junction contained 12 bases not matched to a gene. Germline V lookup: CDR1 ENHRY, CDR2 SYGVKD. The CDR3 sequence is 16 residues long. The CDR3 loop reads CAISVSSGGNRYEQYF. The CDR3 nucleotides are TGTGCCATCAGTGTCTCCTCAGGGGGTAACCGCTACGAGCAGTACTTC.

This clonotype showed up many times. The chain combines TRBV7-9 with TRBJ1-1; possibly TRBD1 for D (5 bases). V was shortened by 5 bases and J by 2 bases, with 15 bases between the two germline ends. The CDR3 spans 15 residues. Germline V gene lookup returns CDR1 SEHNR and CDR2 FQNEAQ (reference sequence). CDR3 bases: TGTGCCAGCAGCGGGAGCCTAGGGGCAAACACTGAAGCTTTCTTT. The encoded protein is CASSGSLGANTEAFF. The variable domain in full, with the rest retrieved from reference TRBV7-9 and TRBJ1-1, is DTGVSQNPRHKITKRGQNVTFRCDPISEHNRLYWYRQTLGQGPEFLTYFQNEAQLEKSRLLSDRFSAERPKGSFSTLEIQRTEQGDSAMYLCASSGSLGANTEAFFGQGTRLTVV.

This chain uses TRBV27 with TRBJ2-1, with D unresolved. Germline V gives CDR1 MNHEY, CDR2 SMNVEV (reference sequence). V shed 0 bases and J shed 8 bases, with 8 bases lying between them. The CDR3 has 13 residues. CDR3 sequence reads: CASSLSKVYEQFF. The CDR3 DNA is TGTGCCAGCAGTTTATCGAAGGTGTATGAGCAGTTCTTC.

The J gene is TRBJ2-1, the V gene TRBV24-1, with no clear D. The CDR3 totals 12 residues. Trimming shortened V by 2 bases and J by 9 bases, and 7 bases separated the two germline ends. Germline V CDR1 and CDR2: KGHDR, SFDVKD. In DNA, the CDR3 is TGTGCCACCAGTGATTCGACGAGTGAGCAGTTCTTC. Protein product: CATSDSTSEQFF.

The chain links TRBV2 to TRBJ2-7; D gene unclear. The CDR3 loop spans 14 amino acids. Trimming took off 5 bases at V and 5 bases at J, with 16 bases between the two ends. Looked up from germline, CDR1 is SNHLY and CDR2 is FYNNEI. The CDR3 nucleotides read TGTGCCAGCAGTCCTGATACGCGAGCCCACGAGCAGTACGTC. Its protein product is CASSPDTRAHEQYV.

This clonotype showed up many times. The CDR3 spells CASSSTVVEQFF. CDR3 DNA sequence: TGTGCCAGCAGCTCGACAGTGGTGGAGCAGTTCTTC. This chain joins TRBV7-2 and TRBJ2-1; D is perhaps TRBD1 (5 bases). The V and J ends lost 4 bases and 10 bases respectively, with 11 bases between them. The CDR3 runs 12 residues. The germline V gene has CDR1 SGHTA and CDR2 FQGNSA.

The genes are TRBV19 and TRBJ2-1, with 10 bases lining up with TRBD2. V lost 1 base and J lost 4; bases outside the gene matches: 13. CDR3 length equals 19 residues. Per the germline V gene, CDR1 is LNHDA and CDR2 is SQIVND (reference sequence). In DNA form, the CDR3 reads TGTGCCAGTAGTATAGCGTCCCCCTCGATAGCGGGGGGATACAATGAGCAGTTCTTC. Its protein product is CASSIASPSIAGGYNEQFF.

The sample holds many counts of this clonotype. The V call is TRBV7-8, the J call TRBJ1-5; D not resolved. The V end lost 2 bases, the J end lost 4 bases, and 9 bases lay between the germline ends. Germline loops: CDR1 SGHVS, CDR2 FQNEAQ. The CDR3 is made up of 14 amino acids. The CDR3, as DNA: TGTGCCAGCAGCTTATCGGGGTTAAATCAGCCCCAGCATTTT. It specifies CASSLSGLNQPQHF.

V is TRBV20-1 and J is TRBJ2-3, with 9 bases fitting TRBD1. The trim removed 6 bases at V and 3 bases at J, leaving 4 bases unmatched. The CDR3 loop spans 13 amino acids. Per the germline V gene, CDR1 is DFQATT and CDR2 is SNEGSKA (reference sequence). CDR3 bases: TGCAGTGCGGGGACAGGGAATACAGATACGCAGTATTTT. Its protein product is CSAGTGNTDTQYF.

This clonotype occurred a few times. V usage is TRBV6-2 or TRBV6-3 and J usage is TRBJ2-2; TRBD1 matches 10 bases. CDR3 length: 17 amino acids. CDR1 and CDR2 from the germline V gene are MNHEY and SVGEGT. With V trimmed by 6 bases and J by 4 bases, 11 bases remained unmatched. CDR3 loop: CASRGQGGNPGTGELFF. For the CDR3, the DNA is TGTGCCAGCAGAGGACAGGGGGGGAACCCTGGCACCGGGGAGCTGTTTTTT.

The CDR3, as DNA: TGTGCCAGTCAGGGGGCAAACATTCAGTACTTC. Translation gives CASQGANIQYF. The genes are TRBV7-2 and TRBJ2-4; 8 bases map to TRBD1. J lost 6 bases, V lost 9 bases, and 1 base had no gene match. The germline CDR1 and CDR2 sequences are SGHTA and FQGNSA. The CDR3 extends over 11 amino acids.

The rearrangement links TRBV7-8 to TRBJ1-2; 8 bases fit TRBD1. Germline CDR1 and CDR2: SGHVS and FQNEAQ. The trim removed 4 bases at V and 6 bases at J, leaving 7 bases unmatched. The CDR3 totals 14 residues. The CDR3 loop reads CASSSDREVDGYTF. Here the CDR3 DNA reads TGTGCCAGCAGCTCGGACAGGGAGGTTGATGGCTACACCTTC.